A single sample gave rise to the 21 T cell receptor beta chains below, sequenced in a study of blood T cell repertoires in COVID-19. Using immunoSEQ multiplex PCR, the repertoire was profiled, and TCRdb retains in-frame clones only, with some absent. The sample gives 250,000 or so clones, roughly 88% of which show up once; over 3.5% is in the top ten. Sequenced material: PBMCs or T cells enriched from blood (not recorded which). These receptors were obtained from a woman aged 25-40 years who had been exposed to COVID-19.

For the CDR3, the DNA is TGTGCCAGCAGCCCCTCCAGGGCGGATGTGGCCAAAAACATTCAGTACTTC. Its protein is CASSPSRADVAKNIQYF. The chain couples TRBV7-9 to TRBJ2-4; D possibly corresponds to TRBD1 (5 bases). The CDR3 is 17 amino acids. The germline V gene encodes CDR1 SEHNR and CDR2 FQNEAQ (reference sequence). The V and J ends lost 5 bases and 1 base respectively, with 18 bases between them.

V usage is TRBV6-5 and J usage is TRBJ2-7; the match to TRBD1 covers 7 bases. The CDR3 has 15 residues. V trimming: 8 bases; J trimming: 6 bases; junction bases outside the gene matches: 16. Germline V lookup: CDR1 MNHEY, CDR2 SVGAGI. The CDR3 loop reads CASATGIPFPSEQYF. DNA for the CDR3: TGTGCCAGCGCGACAGGGATCCCCTTCCCATCCGAGCAGTACTTC.

The J gene is TRBJ2-1, the V gene TRBV28; maybe TRBD1 (6 bases). The length of the CDR3 is 14 residues. V was cut by 7 bases and J by 4 bases, with 14 bases left in between. The germline CDR1 and CDR2 sequences are MDHEN and SYDVKM. CDR3 coding DNA: TGTGCCAGCAACCCGGGACACCTATACAATGAGCAGTTCTTC. It specifies CASNPGHLYNEQFF. The full variable domain, with the rest looked up from reference TRBV28 and TRBJ2-1, is DVKVTQSSRYLVKRTGEKVFLECVQDMDHENMFWYRQDPGLGLRLIYFSYDVKMKEKGDIPEGYSVSREKKERFSLILESASTNQTSMYLCASNPGHLYNEQFFGPGTRLTVL.

This chain links TRBV5-1 with TRBJ1-2, with TRBD1 matching over 8 bases. CDR3 length equals 15 residues. The ends lost 0 bases at V and 8 bases at J; junction bases unmatched: 9. Germline CDR1 SGHRS, CDR2 YFSETQ. The CDR3 protein is CASSLEWQGAGGYTF. CDR3 bases: TGCGCCAGCAGCTTGGAATGGCAGGGGGCGGGAGGCTACACCTTC.

In DNA, the CDR3 is TGTGCCAGCAGCTTACCCGGGGACTACGAGCAGTACTTC. Translation: CASSLPGDYEQYF. The genes are TRBV5-5 and TRBJ2-7, with D possibly TRBD2 on 5 matching bases. Germline CDR1 is SGHKS and CDR2 is YYEKEE (reference sequence). Trimming took 2 bases from V and 3 from J, leaving 9 bases between them. This CDR3 is built from 13 residues.

The chain is built from TRBV11-2 and TRBJ2-7; 10 nucleotides match TRBD1. Germline V lookup: CDR1 SGHAT, CDR2 FQNNGV. Losses at the gene ends were 6 bases for V and 2 bases for J; bases not matched to a gene: 4. This CDR3 is built from 14 residues. CDR3 nucleotide sequence: TGTGCCAGCAGGTCGACAGGGGGCACCTACGAGCAGTACTTC. As protein: CASRSTGGTYEQYF.

The V and J genes are TRBV15 and TRBJ2-3; a weak D match, TRBD2 (6 bases). V lost 1 base and J 0 bases, leaving 11 bases between the germline ends. Germline CDR1 reads LNHNV; CDR2 reads YYDKDF (reference sequence). The CDR3 is made up of 16 amino acids. CDR3 sequence reads: CATSRVSGGSTDTQYF. The CDR3 DNA is TGTGCCACCAGCAGAGTCTCCGGAGGGAGCACAGATACGCAGTATTTT.

The J gene is TRBJ1-1, the V gene TRBV30, with D perhaps TRBD1 (5 bases). CDR1 GTSNPN and CDR2 SVGIG come from the germline V gene (reference sequence). V gave up 2 bases and J gave up 4 bases, with 11 bases separating them. This CDR3 comprises 13 residues. CDR3 loop: CAWSTNRITEAFF. The CDR3 DNA is TGTGCCTGGAGTACTAACAGGATCACTGAAGCTTTCTTT.

The chain links TRBV4-1 to TRBJ1-2; tentative D call: TRBD1 (5 bases). The CDR3 extends over 14 amino acids. Between the trimmed V and J ends, which lost 3 bases and 5 bases, there was a span of 13 bases. Germline loops: CDR1 MGHRA, CDR2 YSYEKL. CDR3 in amino acids: CASSHPWEGYGYTF. Written as DNA, the CDR3 is TGCGCCAGCAGCCACCCCTGGGAGGGGTATGGCTACACCTTC.

V usage is TRBV5-1 and J usage is TRBJ2-7; 7 bases are a match to TRBD2. The J segment lost 4 bases and the V segment lost 0 bases, leaving 4 bases of the junction unmatched. Germline-derived CDR1 and CDR2 are SGHRS and YFSETQ. The CDR3 is made up of 14 amino acids. CDR3 DNA: TGCGCCAGCAGCTTGGGGCTAGCGGATTACGAGCAGTACTTC. Encoded protein: CASSLGLADYEQYF.

The chain uses TRBV2 and TRBJ1-5; TRBD1 agrees at 7 bases. The junction had 13 bases not matched to a gene; V was cut back by 8 bases and J by 3 bases. Germline loops: CDR1 SNHLY, CDR2 FYNNEI. The CDR3 runs 16 residues. CDR3 region: CASLGEDRSLNQPQHF. The CDR3 nucleotides are TGTGCCAGCTTAGGGGAGGACAGGAGCCTCAATCAGCCCCAGCATTTT.

The chain is built from TRBV7-9 and TRBJ2-5, with D possibly TRBD1 on 5 matching bases. V lost 5 bases to trimming and J lost 1 base, with 23 bases between them. The CDR3 runs to 18 residues. The germline V gene has CDR1 SEHNR and CDR2 FQNEAQ (reference sequence). CDR3 amino acids: CASSPPQLWGAGQETQYF. CDR3 DNA: TGTGCCAGCAGCCCTCCCCAGCTATGGGGCGCCGGCCAAGAGACCCAGTACTTC. Based on the CDR3 plus reference TRBV7-9 and TRBJ2-5, the full variable domain is DTGVSQNPRHKITKRGQNVTFRCDPISEHNRLYWYRQTLGQGPEFLTYFQNEAQLEKSRLLSDRFSAERPKGSFSTLEIQRTEQGDSAMYLCASSPPQLWGAGQETQYFGPGTRLLVL.

The chain has TRBV30 and TRBJ2-3; no definite D call. Germline CDR1 and CDR2: GTSNPN and SVGIG (reference sequence). The CDR3 has 15 amino acids. Trimming stripped 0 bases from V and 0 bases from J, with 10 bases between. CDR3 amino acids: CAWSVSGFSTDTQYF. CDR3 coding DNA: TGTGCCTGGAGTGTATCTGGCTTTAGCACAGATACGCAGTATTTT.

The chain joins TRBV7-6 to TRBJ2-3; D gene unclear. This CDR3 comprises 13 residues. With 4 bases removed from V and 2 bases from J, the gap between germline ends came to 7 bases. From germline, CDR1 is SGHVS and CDR2 FNYEAQ. The DNA for the CDR3 is TGTGCCAGCAGCTCGGGTGTCACAGATACGCAGTATTTT. It codes for CASSSGVTDTQYF.

The chain uses TRBV5-1 and TRBJ2-7, with D tentatively TRBD2 (5 bases). The V gene lost 2 bases and the J gene lost 4 bases, with 10 bases spanning the gap. The CDR3 is 13 amino acids. Germline lookup yields CDR1 SGHRS and CDR2 YFSETQ. The CDR3 is CASSFDYLYEQYF. CDR3 DNA: TGCGCCAGCAGCTTTGACTATTTATACGAGCAGTACTTC.

DNA of the CDR3: TGTGCCAGCAGCCGCGGACAAAGCAATCAGCCCCAGCATTTT. This translates into CASSRGQSNQPQHF. The chain carries TRBV7-9 and TRBJ1-5, with D perhaps matching TRBD1 (5 bases). The CDR3 contains 14 residues. The V and J ends lost 5 bases and 1 base respectively, with 9 bases between them. Germline V CDR1 and CDR2: SEHNR, FQNEAQ (reference sequence). Variable domain in full (rest from reference TRBV7-9 and TRBJ1-5): DTGVSQNPRHKITKRGQNVTFRCDPISEHNRLYWYRQTLGQGPEFLTYFQNEAQLEKSRLLSDRFSAERPKGSFSTLEIQRTEQGDSAMYLCASSRGQSNQPQHFGDGTRLSIL.

V and J are TRBV3-1 (or the pseudogene TRBV3-2) and TRBJ2-3; D gene unclear. Between the trimmed V and J ends, which lost 4 bases and 4 bases, there was a span of 6 bases. This CDR3 has 12 residues. Germline V gene sequence: CDR1 LGHDT, CDR2 YNNKEL (reference sequence). CDR3 sequence reads: CASSPESDTQYF. CDR3 bases: TGTGCCAGCAGCCCTGAGTCAGATACGCAGTATTTT.

The chain joins TRBV5-1 to TRBJ1-5; TRBD1 agrees at 12 bases. Germline V gene lookup returns CDR1 SGHRS and CDR2 YFSETQ. J lost 5 bases, V lost 4 bases, and 7 bases had no gene match. The CDR3 consists of 16 residues. The DNA for the CDR3 is TGCGCCAGCAGCCTCGGGACAGGGGGCGGTGATCAGCCCCAGCATTTT. Translating gives CASSLGTGGGDQPQHF.

V gene TRBV7-9 combines with J gene TRBJ1-2, with 8 bases fitting TRBD1. V shed 6 bases, J shed 8 bases, and the junction held 8 bases outside the gene matches. Germline V gene sequence: CDR1 SEHNR, CDR2 FQNEAQ (reference sequence). This CDR3 region has 13 residues. CDR3 DNA sequence: TGTGCCAGCAGGTCCACAGGGGGGAGCGGCTACACCTTC. It encodes CASRSTGGSGYTF.

This clone showed up just once. The chain recombines TRBV5-1 with TRBJ2-1, with 8 bases matching TRBD2. Germline V gives CDR1 SGHRS, CDR2 YFSETQ. The CDR3 length is 17 residues. Trimming cost V 0 bases and J 4 bases; bases outside gene matches: 9. CDR3 DNA sequence: TGCGCCAGCAGCTTGGAACCGACTAGCGCCCGTTACAATGAGCAGTTCTTC. Translated, it gives CASSLEPTSARYNEQFF. The full variable domain, rest sourced from reference TRBV5-1 and TRBJ2-1, is KAGVTQTPRYLIKTRGQQVTLSCSPISGHRSVSWYQQTPGQGLQFLFEYFSETQRNKGNFPGRFSGRQFSNSRSEMNVSTLELGDSALYLCASSLEPTSARYNEQFFGPGTRLTVL.

This rearrangement joins TRBV27 to TRBJ1-1; a weak D match, TRBD1 (6 bases). CDR1 and CDR2 (germline): MNHEY, SMNVEV (reference sequence). V shed 6 bases and J shed 0 bases, with 8 bases lying between them. This CDR3 region has 13 residues. The CDR3 here is CASRTGLNTEAFF. The CDR3 nucleotides are TGTGCCAGCAGGACAGGTTTGAACACTGAAGCTTTCTTT.